Listed below are T cell receptor beta chains from one sample, sequenced in a study of blood T cell repertoires in COVID-19. Clones were read by immunoSEQ multiplex PCR, and TCRdb kept only the in-frame ones, dropping some. The sample lists 95,000 to 150,000 clones; 65% to 90% were seen once. What was sequenced was peripheral blood. These receptors all come from a man at least 80 years old with active or convalescent COVID-19. CDR3s include the opening cysteine and the closing phenylalanine or tryptophan. The D gene is left open where the match is weak. A row's size may be missing; if present it is once, few, many or a size class.

v_gene: TRBV6-5
j_gene: TRBJ2-3
abundance: .
d_gene: .
CDR3nt: TGTGCCAGCAGTTACCCAGGTCGTGATACGCAGTATTTT
CDR3aa: CASSYPGRDTQYF

v_gene: TRBV15
j_gene: TRBJ2-6
abundance: .
d_gene: .
CDR3nt: TGTGCCACCAGGGTCGGGGGATCTCTAGGGGCCAACGTCCTGACTTTC
CDR3aa: CATRVGGSLGANVLTF

v_gene: TRBV28
j_gene: TRBJ2-5
abundance: few
d_gene: TRBD1
CDR3nt: TGTGCCAGCAGTTTACAGGGGGCGGGGGAGACCCAGTACTTC
CDR3aa: CASSLQGAGETQYF

v_gene: TRBV4-1
j_gene: TRBJ2-2
abundance: few
d_gene: .
CDR3nt: TGCGCCAGCAGCCAAGATCGGAGGGGGCCCACGGGAATCGGGGAGCTGTTTTTT
CDR3aa: CASSQDRRGPTGIGELFF

v_gene: TRBV5-6
j_gene: TRBJ1-1
abundance: few
d_gene: .
CDR3nt: TGTGCCAGCAGCTTGGCGGGAACGGCCGAAGCTTTCTTT
CDR3aa: CASSLAGTAEAFF

v_gene: TRBV29-1
j_gene: TRBJ1-1
abundance: .
d_gene: TRBD1
CDR3nt: TGCAGCGTTCCGACGAGGGGGACAGGGGGCGTTTGGACAAACACTGAAGCTTTCTTT
CDR3aa: CSVPTRGTGGVWTNTEAFF

v_gene: TRBV21-1
j_gene: TRBJ2-7
abundance: .
d_gene: .
CDR3nt: TGTGCCAGCAGCGGCCTCGAACTAGCGGATCCCTACGAGCAGTACTTC
CDR3aa: CASSGLELADPYEQYF

v_gene: TRBV4-1
j_gene: TRBJ1-6
abundance: .
d_gene: .
CDR3nt: TGCGCCAGCAGCCAAGTAAGAGATTCACCCCTCCACTTT
CDR3aa: CASSQVRDSPLHF

v_gene: TRBV28
j_gene: TRBJ1-5
abundance: .
d_gene: .
CDR3nt: TGTGCCAGCAGTTCTACTAGACGGGGGAATCAGCCCCAGCATTTT
CDR3aa: CASSSTRRGNQPQHF

v_gene: TRBV9
j_gene: TRBJ2-2
abundance: .
d_gene: TRBD2
CDR3nt: TGTGCCAGCAGCGTAGTGACTAGCGGGGGGACCGGGGAGCTGTTTTTT
CDR3aa: CASSVVTSGGTGELFF

v_gene: TRBV10-3
j_gene: TRBJ1-1
abundance: .
d_gene: TRBD1
CDR3nt: TGTGCCATCAGTGATCGGACAGGGACTGAAGCTTTCTTT
CDR3aa: CAISDRTGTEAFF

v_gene: TRBV27
j_gene: TRBJ1-4
abundance: once
d_gene: .
CDR3nt: TGTGCCAGCAGTTATACAACTAATGAAAAACTGTTTTTT
CDR3aa: CASSYTTNEKLFF

v_gene: TRBV5-1
j_gene: TRBJ2-5
abundance: .
d_gene: .
CDR3nt: TGCGCCAGCAGCCCGACGAGGCCCACCGAGACCCAGTACTTC
CDR3aa: CASSPTRPTETQYF

v_gene: TRBV7-2
j_gene: TRBJ1-5
abundance: .
d_gene: .
CDR3nt: TGTGCCAGCAGCCCGACCGGACAGAAAAATCAGCCCCAGCATTTT
CDR3aa: CASSPTGQKNQPQHF

v_gene: TRBV7-9
j_gene: TRBJ1-4
abundance: .
d_gene: .
CDR3nt: TGTGCCAGCAGCTTAGGCCCCCAGGCAGGCCTTGAAAAACTGTTTTTT
CDR3aa: CASSLGPQAGLEKLFF

v_gene: TRBV6-5
j_gene: TRBJ1-2
abundance: .
d_gene: TRBD1
CDR3nt: TGTGCCAGCAATTCCCCTTCCGGACAGGGACATGGCTACACCTTC
CDR3aa: CASNSPSGQGHGYTF

v_gene: TRBV4-2
j_gene: TRBJ1-3
abundance: .
d_gene: .
CDR3nt: TGTGCCAGCAGCCAAGAAGGGGAGGGTAGAAACACCATATATTTT
CDR3aa: CASSQEGEGRNTIYF

v_gene: TRBV6-2/TRBV6-3
j_gene: TRBJ1-1
abundance: .
d_gene: .
CDR3nt: TGTGCCAGCAGTTACGTTGACAGCTGGGGCACTGAAGCTTTCTTT
CDR3aa: CASSYVDSWGTEAFF

v_gene: TRBV5-1
j_gene: TRBJ1-1
abundance: .
d_gene: TRBD1
CDR3nt: TGCGCCAGCAGCTTGCAGACAGGGGAGGAAGCTTTCTTT
CDR3aa: CASSLQTGEEAFF

v_gene: TRBV5-5
j_gene: TRBJ2-5
abundance: .
d_gene: .
CDR3nt: TGTGCCAGCAGCTTGGGACCCCTTGGGGGGCAAGAGACCCAGTACTTC
CDR3aa: CASSLGPLGGQETQYF

v_gene: TRBV10-3
j_gene: TRBJ2-1
abundance: .
d_gene: TRBD2
CDR3nt: TGTGCCATCAGTGAGTCTACTAGCGGGAGAGGCAATGAGCAGTTCTTC
CDR3aa: CAISESTSGRGNEQFF

v_gene: TRBV7-2
j_gene: TRBJ1-5
abundance: few
d_gene: .
CDR3nt: TGTGCCAGCAGCTTAGCGGCAAATCAGCCCCAGCATTTT
CDR3aa: CASSLAANQPQHF

v_gene: TRBV14
j_gene: TRBJ1-6
abundance: .
d_gene: TRBD1
CDR3nt: TGTGCCAGCAGCCGGGACAGGGGAAATTCACCCCTCCACTTT
CDR3aa: CASSRDRGNSPLHF

v_gene: TRBV5-1
j_gene: TRBJ2-7
abundance: once
d_gene: TRBD2
CDR3nt: TGCGCCAGCAGCTTGGAGGGGCGGGGGACCTACGAGCAGTACTTC
CDR3aa: CASSLEGRGTYEQYF

v_gene: TRBV4-2
j_gene: TRBJ2-3
abundance: .
d_gene: TRBD2
CDR3nt: TGTGCCAGCAGCCAAGATCTCGGGAGGGCCCCAGATACGCAGTATTTT
CDR3aa: CASSQDLGRAPDTQYF

v_gene: TRBV14
j_gene: TRBJ2-1
abundance: .
d_gene: .
CDR3nt: TGTGCCAGCGAGCCTCGGACATTAATTTACAATGAGCAGTTCTTC
CDR3aa: CASEPRTLIYNEQFF

v_gene: TRBV27
j_gene: TRBJ1-6
abundance: .
d_gene: TRBD1
CDR3nt: TGTGCCAGCAGTTTGACCCCCCCCTCAGGGGGCTTATCCTATAATTCACCCCTCCACTTT
CDR3aa: CASSLTPPSGGLSYNSPLHF

v_gene: TRBV7-2
j_gene: TRBJ2-2
abundance: .
d_gene: TRBD1
CDR3nt: TGTGCCAGCAGCAAGACAGGGGCGAACACCGGGGAGCTGTTTTTT
CDR3aa: CASSKTGANTGELFF

v_gene: TRBV19
j_gene: TRBJ1-2
abundance: .
d_gene: TRBD1
CDR3nt: TGTGCCAGTAGTATACCGACCTGGGACAGCTATAACTATGGCTACACCTTC
CDR3aa: CASSIPTWDSYNYGYTF

v_gene: TRBV7-2
j_gene: TRBJ1-1
abundance: .
d_gene: .
CDR3nt: TGTGCCAGCAGCACAGGGAGCTTGAACACTGAAGCTTTCTTT
CDR3aa: CASSTGSLNTEAFF

v_gene: TRBV7-2
j_gene: TRBJ1-4
abundance: once
d_gene: .
CDR3nt: TGTGCCAGCAGCTTACAATCCTCCCAGATTAATGAAAAACTGTTTTTT
CDR3aa: CASSLQSSQINEKLFF

v_gene: TRBV29-1
j_gene: TRBJ1-4
abundance: .
d_gene: TRBD1
CDR3nt: TGCAGCGGACGACAGGGGGACGGAAAACTGTTTTTT
CDR3aa: CSGRQGDGKLFF

v_gene: TRBV7-3
j_gene: TRBJ2-6
abundance: .
d_gene: .
CDR3nt: TGTGCCAGCAGCTCCCAAGCAGGGGCTGGGGCCAACGTCCTGACTTTC
CDR3aa: CASSSQAGAGANVLTF

v_gene: TRBV4-1
j_gene: TRBJ2-5
abundance: .
d_gene: TRBD2
CDR3nt: TGCGCCCTCAACCCGGGGACTAGCGGGGTCCTAGAGACCCAGTACTTC
CDR3aa: CALNPGTSGVLETQYF

v_gene: TRBV24-1
j_gene: TRBJ2-3
abundance: .
d_gene: TRBD2
CDR3nt: TGTGCCACCAGTGATCCCCTTAGCGGGAGGGCCACAGATACGCAGTATTTT
CDR3aa: CATSDPLSGRATDTQYF

v_gene: TRBV19
j_gene: TRBJ2-7
abundance: .
d_gene: TRBD1
CDR3nt: TGTGCCAGTAGTCCCGGGACAGGCGAGGGTCGGCAGTACTTC
CDR3aa: CASSPGTGEGRQYF

v_gene: TRBV19
j_gene: TRBJ2-1
abundance: .
d_gene: TRBD1
CDR3nt: TGTGCCAGTAGTGTCCCCCGACCGGGACAGGGGTCCTACAATGAGCAGTTCTTC
CDR3aa: CASSVPRPGQGSYNEQFF

v_gene: TRBV18
j_gene: TRBJ2-5
abundance: .
d_gene: .
CDR3nt: TGTGCCAGCTCACCAGTAGCAGGGGCTGGAGAGACCCAGTACTTC
CDR3aa: CASSPVAGAGETQYF

v_gene: TRBV5-1
j_gene: TRBJ1-3
abundance: .
d_gene: TRBD1
CDR3nt: TGCGCCAGCAGCTTAGGACAGGGGGCTTCTGGAAACACCATATATTTT
CDR3aa: CASSLGQGASGNTIYF

v_gene: TRBV19
j_gene: TRBJ1-6
abundance: .
d_gene: TRBD1
CDR3nt: TGTGCCAGTAGTATAGGACAGGGGGCAAGCTCACCCCTCCACTTT
CDR3aa: CASSIGQGASSPLHF

v_gene: TRBV3-1/TRBV3-2
j_gene: TRBJ2-7
abundance: .
d_gene: TRBD1
CDR3nt: TGTGCCAGCAGCCAAGATTTCCGCGACAGGGGAGGGCAGTACTTC
CDR3aa: CASSQDFRDRGGQYF

v_gene: TRBV24-1
j_gene: TRBJ1-5
abundance: .
d_gene: TRBD1
CDR3nt: TGTGCCACCAGTGAGACAGGGGTAGGCAATCAGCCCCAGCATTTT
CDR3aa: CATSETGVGNQPQHF